The following is a T cell receptor (beta chain) sequence with its context. What it binds is not known. The table came from immunoSEQ multiplex PCR; TCRdb's copy has only in-frame clones and leaves some out. The sample has about 180,000 clones, roughly 88% seen once. These data are taken from a study of T cell responses to AZD1222 COVID-19 vaccine. Study results and caveats: Spike was spanned by vaccine-associated CD4 TCRs, with dominance at 160-218 and 743-854. The repertoires were collected only after the peak T cell response. In a largely white British group with more females than males, clonal diversity was possibly underestimated.

This specimen was peripheral blood, taken on day 0 of AZD1222 vaccination. This TCR was recovered from an adult in good health.

The CDR3 nucleotides read TGTGCCAGCTCACCACGGGAGAACACTGAAGCTTTCTTT. As protein: CASSPRENTEAFF. This chain joins TRBV18 and TRBJ1-1; D is unclear. This CDR3 region has 13 residues. The ends were cut back, 1 base at V and 1 base at J, with 4 bases in the middle. Germline V gene lookup returns CDR1 KGHSH and CDR2 LQKENI.